Presented here are 6 T cell receptor beta chains from one specimen sequenced in a study of T cells in Graves' hyperthyroidism and ophthalmopathy. Researchers took RNA transcripts and amplified the TCR beta CDR3 regions from them. First-round RT-PCR targeting the TCR CDR3 was performed with the HTBI primer set. One entry per CDR3 protein results from TCRdb running MiXCR on the multiplex PCR reads. Altogether 500,000 to 650,000 distinct CDR3 sequences are present, approximately 49% being singletons, with the ten largest covering about two fifths. Material for sequencing was peripheral blood or thyroid tissue (not recorded which). The receptors were gathered from an adult woman with Graves' disease, either hyperthyroidism or ophthalmopathy (not recorded which).

The chain combines TRBV7-9 with TRBJ1-2, with TRBD1 as a possible D gene (6 bases). The V end was cut by 5 bases, the J end by 5 bases, with 15 bases between. CDR1 and CDR2 (germline): SEHNR, FQNEAQ (reference sequence). The CDR3 is made up of 14 amino acids. The CDR3 sequence is CASSRAKGDYGYTF. The CDR3 DNA follows: TGTGCCAGCAGCCGGGCAAAGGGGGATTATGGCTACACCTTC.

V is TRBV7-9 and J is TRBJ2-7; TRBD2 matches at 13 bases. V shed 5 bases and J 1 base; nucleotides not matched to a gene: 5. CDR3 length equals 16 residues. Germline values: CDR1 SEHNR, CDR2 FQNEAQ (reference sequence). CDR3 loop: CASSETSGRVSYEQYF. The DNA for the CDR3 is TGTGCCAGCAGCGAAACTAGCGGGAGGGTTTCCTACGAGCAGTACTTC.

The V and J genes are TRBV5-6 and TRBJ1-4; D uncertain. CDR1 SGHDT and CDR2 YYEEEE come from the germline V gene. The CDR3 runs to 13 residues. Trimming pared 2 bases from V and 6 bases from J, leaving 8 bases between. As DNA, the CDR3 is TGTGCCAGCAGCTTCGGGCGAGATGAAAAACTGTTTTTT. It translates to CASSFGRDEKLFF.

The rearrangement links TRBV30 to TRBJ1-2; unclear D gene. V lost 0 bases and J 8 bases, leaving 13 bases between the germline ends. This CDR3 region has 13 residues. Germline V gene sequence: CDR1 GTSNPN, CDR2 SVGIG (reference sequence). This chain's CDR3 is CAWSVLMYVGYTF. The CDR3, as DNA: TGTGCCTGGAGTGTATTGATGTATGTGGGCTACACCTTC.

This chain uses TRBV7-2 with TRBJ1-2, with TRBD1 as a possible D gene (6 bases). The CDR3 is 14 amino acids. V shed 8 bases and J shed 8 bases, with 21 bases lying between them. Germline values: CDR1 SGHTA, CDR2 FQGNSA. CDR3 region: CASGRRAGVMGYTF. CDR3 nucleotides: TGTGCCAGCGGACGGCGGGCAGGGGTAATGGGCTACACCTTC.

This chain links TRBV5-4 with TRBJ2-5, with 10 bases matching TRBD2. Per the germline V gene, CDR1 is SGHNT and CDR2 is YYREEE (reference sequence). J was trimmed by 8 bases and V by 0 bases; bases with no gene match: 7. This CDR3 contains 15 residues. DNA for the CDR3: TGTGCCAGCAGCTTGGTTGGGCTAGCGGGGGAAACCCAGTACTTC. Translated, it gives CASSLVGLAGETQYF.